The table lists the clone carrying this T cell receptor (beta chain) with many counts. Its antigen is unknown. CDR1 is SGHTA, CDR2 FQGNSA, per germline. J was trimmed by 3 bases and V by 5 bases; bases with no gene match: 6. This CDR3 spans 14 amino acids. This entry comes from a study of T cell repertoires in cytomegalovirus infection. The overall study: Based on public TCR beta signatures, there were indications of CMV infection and of a matching HLA type.

Notes on the study in general: Cumulative public TCR beta family frequency identified carriers of CMV plus the relevant HLA. CMV-specific HLA-C-restricted TCR beta clonotypes dominated the ex vivo response.

Each CDR3 protein is one row after TCRdb ran MiXCR on the reads. The table lists roughly 990,000 distinct CDR3 sequences, around 30% of them singletons. This chain links TRBV7-2 with TRBJ1-2; 7 bases fit TRBD1. Sequencing was performed on cultured CD8+ T cells from PBMCs, taken from culture after CMV antigen stimulation. This TCR was sampled from a human donor in good health (CMV status not recorded). Some clones in this sample may be carry-over from other donors' samples. As DNA, the CDR3 is TGTGCCAGCAGCCTCGACAGGGTCGACTATGGCTACACCTTC. This translates into CASSLDRVDYGYTF.